A selection of T cell receptor beta chains follows, all from one sample in a study of blood T cell repertoires in COVID-19. Sequencing was performed with immunoSEQ multiplex PCR; in TCRdb, only in-frame clones are kept and a portion is missing. Of a few hundred thousand clones in the sample, about nine tenths were seen once. Sequencing used peripheral blood. These receptor sequences come from a woman aged 55-75 years with COVID-19, enrolled during active disease. Each CDR3 is given with its conserved first and last residue. The D gene is left open where the match is weak. Size is stated for part of the rows, as once, few or many counts, or as a class when the clone is expanded.

size: .; J: TRBJ1-2; V: TRBV28; D: .; CDR3: CASSLRVGSSNYGYTF
size: .; J: TRBJ2-2; V: TRBV19; D: .; CDR3: CASSIDLLAGELFF
size: .; J: TRBJ1-1; V: TRBV18; D: TRBD1; CDR3: CASSRRDRANTEAFF
size: .; J: TRBJ1-1; V: TRBV5-4; D: .; CDR3: CASSLPLGQKNTEAFF
size: .; J: TRBJ2-4; V: TRBV19; D: .; CDR3: CASSTDSVAKNIQYF
size: few; J: TRBJ2-5; V: TRBV7-2; D: .; CDR3: CASSLVVGGPETQYF
size: .; J: TRBJ2-2; V: TRBV19; D: .; CDR3: CASNPSESRGTGELFF
size: once; J: TRBJ2-2; V: TRBV2; D: TRBD1; CDR3: CASSRDRTPNTGELFF
size: .; J: TRBJ1-1; V: TRBV19; D: .; CDR3: CASTRDRNTEAFF
size: .; J: TRBJ2-3; V: TRBV3-1/TRBV3-2; D: .; CDR3: CASSHRITDTQYF
size: .; J: TRBJ1-6; V: TRBV25-1; D: .; CDR3: CASSDGGLGNSPLHF
size: once; J: TRBJ2-1; V: TRBV6-5; D: TRBD2; CDR3: CASSLTSGGGNEQFF
size: .; J: TRBJ1-1; V: TRBV7-8; D: TRBD1; CDR3: CASRFRDRVRDTEAFF
size: once; J: TRBJ1-3; V: TRBV5-6; D: .; CDR3: CASSGEGPGNTIYF
size: .; J: TRBJ2-5; V: TRBV6-2/TRBV6-3; D: TRBD2; CDR3: CASSLAGRTSETQYF
size: .; J: TRBJ2-6; V: TRBV5-4; D: .; CDR3: CASSSQPVGANVLTF
size: once; J: TRBJ1-2; V: TRBV13; D: .; CDR3: CASSLGDRFNYGYTF
size: .; J: TRBJ2-7; V: TRBV14; D: .; CDR3: CASSQDPQGWNEQYF
size: once; J: TRBJ2-2; V: TRBV12-3/TRBV12-4; D: .; CDR3: CASSPQNTGELFF
size: few; J: TRBJ1-6; V: TRBV28; D: .; CDR3: CASRLWRMGNSPLHF
size: .; J: TRBJ1-1; V: TRBV5-1; D: .; CDR3: CASSPGGGTPEAFF
size: .; J: TRBJ2-7; V: TRBV6-5; D: .; CDR3: CASSRTLTYEQYF
size: .; J: TRBJ2-3; V: TRBV27; D: .; CDR3: CASSLGVAKDTQYF
size: .; J: TRBJ2-3; V: TRBV19; D: TRBD1; CDR3: CASRKTGGIDTQYF
size: .; J: TRBJ1-2; V: TRBV19; D: TRBD1; CDR3: CASRMAGGYGYTF
size: .; J: TRBJ2-7; V: TRBV6-5; D: TRBD1; CDR3: CASSHWTGGYEQYF